These T cell receptor beta chains were read from a single sample in a study of CD8 T cells in cerebrospinal fluid in Alzheimer's disease. With the 10x single-cell sequencing reads reprocessed, TCRdb shows one record per CDR3 protein and no DNA. Its listing shows about 1,100 distinct CDR3 sequences. The sequencing sample was made of cerebrospinal fluid. These receptors were collected from a human donor in good health. Both conserved end residues are part of each CDR3. Clone sizes are given selectively: once, few, many, or a class where the clone is expanded.

CDR3,V,size,J
CATRGADRGYTF,TRBV10-2,medium-sized,TRBJ1-2
CASSVEITTEAFF,TRBV9,medium-sized,TRBJ1-1
CASSLLSFNQPQHF,TRBV7-2,large,TRBJ1-5
CASSLSAGRVETQYF,TRBV11-2,large,TRBJ2-5
CASGGGGNTGELFF,TRBV5-5,large,TRBJ2-2
CASRKTRNTGELFF,TRBV27,medium-sized,TRBJ2-2
CASSPSGGQGPDTQYF,TRBV12-3/TRBV12-4,large,TRBJ2-3
CASSVDQNTEAFF,TRBV5-4,medium-sized,TRBJ1-1
CASSPGLAGAYEQYF,TRBV5-1,large,TRBJ2-7
CASSVTGANTGELFF,TRBV5-8,medium-sized,TRBJ2-2
CSGTGETQETQYF,TRBV29-1,medium-sized,TRBJ2-5
CASSYSPGVGETQYF,TRBV6-5,medium-sized,TRBJ2-5
CATTPGQGDGYTF,TRBV10-2,medium-sized,TRBJ1-2
CSGRMVNEKLFF,TRBV20-1,large,TRBJ1-4
CASSPHSSGSDNEQFF,TRBV27,large,TRBJ2-1
CASSKGVGLTQETQYF,TRBV28,large,TRBJ2-5
CASSRLGTRNTEAFF,TRBV12-3/TRBV12-4,medium-sized,TRBJ1-1
CASSYDKSSYNSPLHF,TRBV6-6,medium-sized,TRBJ1-6
CASGSGATYTDTQYF,TRBV9,large,TRBJ2-3
CASSMRPLDSYSNQPQHF,TRBV19,medium-sized,TRBJ1-5
CASSLLTDYEQYF,TRBV5-5,medium-sized,TRBJ2-7
CASSLSRQGWLYF,TRBV27,-,TRBJ2-7
CAISQQFMDAQETQYF,TRBV10-3,large,TRBJ2-5
CASSLKGLAGEYQETQYF,TRBV27,medium-sized,TRBJ2-5
CASSSRDRAIYEQFF,TRBV6-1,medium-sized,TRBJ2-1
CASSAQEAGEQYF,TRBV5-1,medium-sized,TRBJ2-7
CSANEDSSNYGYTF,TRBV20-1,medium-sized,TRBJ1-2
CASSLTYRETDTQYF,TRBV7-2,large,TRBJ2-3
CASSLDGVGQETQYF,TRBV5-1,medium-sized,TRBJ2-5
CASSLGGSANEKLFF,TRBV7-2,medium-sized,TRBJ1-4
CASMGGNTGELFF,TRBV28,large,TRBJ2-2
CASSLWESNEQFF,TRBV11-2,-,TRBJ2-1